Listed below are T cell receptor beta chains from one sample, sequenced in a study of PD-L1 blockade in urothelial cancer. TCRdb keeps only in-frame clones here, not all; method: immunoSEQ multiplex PCR. Found here are roughly 62,000 clones, roughly four fifths of them singletons; the top ten hold 4% to 5.5%. The specimen comprised PBMCs, sampled around atezolizumab (anti-PD-L1) treatment. All receptors come from a man in his 70s with urothelial cancer. The CDR3 runs from the conserved cysteine through the conserved F or W. D genes are given only for firm matches. Clone size is given for some rows only: seen once, a few or many times, or a class if the clone is expanded.

clone_size j_call d_call v_call cdr3_nt cdr3_aa
. TRBJ1-1 . TRBV20-1 TGCAGTGCTAGAGATTCACGGGGAGCTTTCTTT CSARDSRGAFF
. TRBJ2-1 . TRBV5-1 TGCGCCAGCAGCTTTGGGGCGAATGAGCAGTTCTTC CASSFGANEQFF
once TRBJ1-1 . TRBV30 TGTGCCTTCAACCCGGGGTGGACTGAAGCTTTCTTT CAFNPGWTEAFF
. TRBJ1-4 . TRBV28 TGTGCCAGCAGACCAAAGGGGCCAACTAATGAAAAACTGTTTTTT CASRPKGPTNEKLFF
. TRBJ2-1 . TRBV5-1 TGCGCCAGCAGCTTGGATCAGGGCTACAATGAGCAGTTCTTC CASSLDQGYNEQFF
. TRBJ2-2 TRBD1 TRBV28 TGTGCCAGCAGTTCGGACAGGGGGAGGGCCGGGGAGCTGTTTTTT CASSSDRGRAGELFF
. TRBJ1-2 TRBD1 TRBV6-5 TGTGCCAGCAGTACTGGACAGGGAAACTATGGCTACACCTTC CASSTGQGNYGYTF
. TRBJ1-1 . TRBV7-8 TGTGCCAGCAGCTTGGATGGGCAGAAGAACACTGAAGCTTTCTTT CASSLDGQKNTEAFF
. TRBJ2-6 TRBD1 TRBV19 TGTGCCAGTTCGAGCCTACAGGGGGCCTCTGGGGCCAACGTCCTGACTTTC CASSSLQGASGANVLTF
. TRBJ2-1 TRBD2 TRBV4-1 TGCGCCAGCAGCCAGCCCCCTAGCGGGAGTTCCTACAATGAGCAGTTCTTC CASSQPPSGSSYNEQFF
. TRBJ2-7 TRBD1 TRBV2 TGTGCCAGCAGTCCACGACAGGGTTCTTACGAGCAGTACTTC CASSPRQGSYEQYF
. TRBJ2-7 TRBD1 TRBV6-6 TGTGCCAGCAGTTTTACAGGGGCCAATGAAGGAGAGCAGTACTTC CASSFTGANEGEQYF
. TRBJ2-5 . TRBV2 TGTGCCAGCAGTGGCAGGGAGACCCAGTACTTC CASSGRETQYF
. TRBJ2-1 . TRBV5-1 TGCGCCAGCAGCTTTGGGCCGAACTCCTACAATGAGCAGTTCTTC CASSFGPNSYNEQFF
. TRBJ2-1 . TRBV6-5 TGTGCCAGCAGTTTTAAAGGCGGGTTCTCCTACAATGAGCAGTTCTTC CASSFKGGFSYNEQFF
. TRBJ2-7 . TRBV5-4 TGTGCCAGCAGCTTGGAAGGTTTGGGGGCAGGCGAGCAGTACTTC CASSLEGLGAGEQYF
. TRBJ1-1 . TRBV9 TGTGCCAGCAGCGTAGGATTCCTGGGGCTGAACACTGAAGCTTTCTTT CASSVGFLGLNTEAFF
. TRBJ2-2 . TRBV4-2 TGTGCCAGCAGCCGAGCGGGTACGAACACCGGGGAGCTGTTTTTT CASSRAGTNTGELFF
. TRBJ2-2 . TRBV5-1 TGCGCCAGCAGCTTGGACGGTATGACTGGGGAGCTGTTTTTT CASSLDGMTGELFF
once TRBJ2-5 TRBD2 TRBV28 TGTGCCAGCCTAGCGGGTAATGTTGAGACCCAGTACTTC CASLAGNVETQYF
. TRBJ2-7 TRBD1 TRBV5-1 TGCGCCAGCAGCCAGGGACAGGTTGGGGACGAGCAGTACTTC CASSQGQVGDEQYF
. TRBJ2-7 TRBD2 TRBV5-1 TGCGCCAGCAGCCCGCGACCGGGACTAGCGGAATACGAGCAGTACTTC CASSPRPGLAEYEQYF
. TRBJ2-1 . TRBV6-6 TGTGCCAGCAGCCGGGTAAACCCCCTATTCAATGAGCAGTTCTTC CASSRVNPLFNEQFF
. TRBJ1-4 . TRBV6-5 TGTGCCAGCAGACGGGACATCGCAACTAATGAAAAACTGTTTTTT CASRRDIATNEKLFF
. TRBJ2-7 . TRBV14 TGTGCCAGCAACCGGGTCCCCACCGGCGAGCAGTACTTC CASNRVPTGEQYF
. TRBJ2-7 TRBD2 TRBV7-2 TGTGCCAGCAGTTATACTAGCGGGAACACCTACGAGCAGTACTTC CASSYTSGNTYEQYF